The T cell receptor beta chain described here comes from a study of identical twins. Study-wide findings and caveats: Out-of-frame TCR alpha sharing observed in monozygotic twins exceeded model estimates.

TCRdb redid the calling of the 5' RACE reads with MiXCR, one entry per CDR3 protein. The sample contains roughly 260,000 distinct CDR3 sequences, 11% to 15% of which appear only once. Concerning this clonotype itself: Its antigen remains unknown.

V shed 0 bases and J shed 8 bases, with 11 bases lying between them. The CDR3 consists of 13 residues. Germline lookup yields CDR1 SGHNT and CDR2 YYREEE (reference sequence). This TCR derives from a woman aged 18 to 35 in good health. The chain joins TRBV5-4 to TRBJ1-2; D is unresolved. The sequencing sample was made of memory (CD45RO+) T cells sorted from blood. The CDR3 DNA is TGTGCCAGCAGCTTGGAACCGATGGGAGGCTACACCTTC. It translates to CASSLEPMGGYTF.